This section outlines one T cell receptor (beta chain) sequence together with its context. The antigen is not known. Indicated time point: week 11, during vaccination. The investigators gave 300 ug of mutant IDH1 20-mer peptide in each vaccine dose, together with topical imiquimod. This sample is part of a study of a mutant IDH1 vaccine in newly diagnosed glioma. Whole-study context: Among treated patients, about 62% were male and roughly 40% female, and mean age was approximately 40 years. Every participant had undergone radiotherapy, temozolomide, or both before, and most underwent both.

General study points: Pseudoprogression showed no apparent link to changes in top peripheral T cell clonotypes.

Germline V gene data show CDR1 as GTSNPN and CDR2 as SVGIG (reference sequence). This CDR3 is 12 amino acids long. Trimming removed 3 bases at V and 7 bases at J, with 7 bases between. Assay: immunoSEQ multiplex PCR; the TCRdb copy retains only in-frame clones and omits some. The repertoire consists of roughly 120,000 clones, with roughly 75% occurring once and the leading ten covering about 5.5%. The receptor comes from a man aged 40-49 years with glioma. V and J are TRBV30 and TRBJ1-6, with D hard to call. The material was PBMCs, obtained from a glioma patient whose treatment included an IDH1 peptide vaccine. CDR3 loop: CAWSTPNSPLHF. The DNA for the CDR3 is TGTGCCTGGAGCACCCCGAATTCACCCCTCCACTTT. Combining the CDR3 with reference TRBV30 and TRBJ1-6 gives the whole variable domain SQTIHQWPATLVQPVGSPLSLECTVEGTSNPNLYWYRQAAGRGLQLLFYSVGIGQISSEVPQNLSASRPQDRQFILSSKKLLLSDSGFYLCAWSTPNSPLHFGNGTRLTVT.